This T cell receptor beta chain is drawn from a study of kidney transplant recipient with SARS-CoV-2 infection (dated by TCRdb to the early 2020s). There are 17 amino acids in the CDR3, from cysteine to phenylalanine inclusive. The CDR3 DNA has 51 bases and is translated from base 1. In regard to this clonotype: The antigen this receptor binds is unknown. It has no much larger one-base neighbor in the sample; base qualities were not kept.

This specimen's time point label, per the study, means: pre-pandemic baseline sample and day 111 after first positive SARS-CoV-2 test. Sequencing relied on an Illumina MiSeq. Profiling of the peripheral T cell repertoire was carried out for human TCRbeta genes. Under the source paper's analysis protocol: Beta-binomial modelling was applied to test for differential clonotype abundance so that variability over time was accounted for. Expanded clonotypes were screened against the ImmuneCODE reference database of SARS-CoV-2-associated TCRs and mapped to viral genome regions. Additional repertoire analyses examined TRBV gene usage, CDR3 length, CDR3 amino acid overlap between time points, distributions of clonotype abundance, and Jaccard similarity. TCRdb passed the public sequencing reads through fastp at Q25 and MiXCR, retaining productive beta sequences. Under each unique CDR3 protein, matching rows form one entry showing the most common genes and DNA. The V and J calls were determined by TCRdb, not by the authors. The sample table holds 200,000 to 300,000 distinct CDR3 sequences, of which 29% were seen once. The biggest ten clones account for less than 8.5% of the sample.

The chain was built from TRBV8-2 and TRBJ2-6. TRBV8-2 is designated a pseudogene. This TCR was recovered from a male patient aged 25-45 years who had COVID-19 and was a kidney transplant recipient. After a transplant, not all T cells may be the patient's own; some may come from the graft donor. The input for sequencing was a blood sample, taken at baseline and on roughly day 110 from a kidney transplant recipient. Here the CDR3 is given as CGRVVGITQSRANVLTF. The DNA sequence follows: TGTGGCAGAGTAGTAGGGATAACACAAAGTCGGGCCAACGTCCTGACTTTC.